Listed here are 29 T cell receptor beta chains from one sample, sequenced in a study of OX40 agonist ivuxolimab in advanced cancers. Sequenced by immunoSEQ multiplex PCR; TCRdb stores in-frame clones only, minus some. The sample has roughly 60,000 clones, approximately 89% seen once. This specimen consisted of CD4+ or CD8+ T cells sorted from blood, obtained in a trial of the OX40 agonist ivuxolimab. The source is an adult with an advanced solid tumor such as melanoma, head and neck, liver or kidney cancer.

This chain links TRBV5-1 with TRBJ2-1; 12 nucleotides line up with TRBD2. V lost 5 bases, J lost 0 bases, and 9 bases stayed unmatched. The germline CDR1 and CDR2 sequences are SGHRS and YFSETQ. The CDR3 runs to 18 residues. The CDR3 DNA follows: TGCGCCAGCAGTCCGACTAGCGGGAGCGATAGCTCCTACAATGAGCAGTTCTTC. Translating it yields CASSPTSGSDSSYNEQFF.

This clone was seen a single time. This chain joins TRBV7-2 and TRBJ2-2, with D tentatively TRBD2 (6 bases). The germline gives CDR1 SGHTA, CDR2 FQGNSA. This CDR3 region has 14 residues. Trimming took 7 bases from V and 1 from J, leaving 10 bases between them. The CDR3 spells CASKNSGNTGELFF. The CDR3 bases are TGTGCCAGCAAAAATAGCGGGAACACCGGGGAGCTGTTTTTT.

The V gene is TRBV30, the J gene TRBJ1-1; D not certain. Trimming cost V 0 bases and J 4 bases, with 6 bases left between them. CDR1 is GTSNPN, CDR2 SVGIG, per germline (reference sequence). This CDR3 is 12 amino acids long. The CDR3: CAWSVVSTEAFF. Here the CDR3 DNA reads TGTGCCTGGAGTGTTGTTAGCACTGAAGCTTTCTTT. Full variable domain (rest looked up from reference TRBV30 and TRBJ1-1): SQTIHQWPATLVQPVGSPLSLECTVEGTSNPNLYWYRQAAGRGLQLLFYSVGIGQISSEVPQNLSASRPQDRQFILSSKKLLLSDSGFYLCAWSVVSTEAFFGQGTRLTVV.

The V gene is TRBV30, the J gene TRBJ1-3; weak D call: TRBD1 (6 bases). Germline CDR1 GTSNPN, CDR2 SVGIG (reference sequence). The CDR3 runs 13 residues. With 7 bases removed from V and 0 bases from J, the gap between germline ends came to 10 bases. The CDR3 reads CALGQNSGNTIYF. CDR3 bases: TGTGCCTTAGGACAGAACTCTGGAAACACCATATATTTT.

This rearrangement joins TRBV4-3 to TRBJ2-3; 10 nucleotides match TRBD1. The CDR3 spans 16 residues. Germline values: CDR1 LGHNA, CDR2 YSLEER. J gave up 5 bases and V 2 bases, and 7 bases lay outside the gene matches. For the CDR3, the DNA is TGCGCCAGCAGCCAACCGGACAGGGGGGTCGGAGATACGCAGTATTTT. The encoded protein is CASSQPDRGVGDTQYF.

The chain links TRBV5-5 to TRBJ2-2; the match to TRBD1 covers 10 bases. Germline loops: CDR1 SGHKS, CDR2 YYEKEE (reference sequence). V shed 5 bases and J 0 bases; nucleotides not matched to a gene: 4. This CDR3 has 16 amino acids. CDR3 sequence (DNA): TGTGCCAGCAGTCGGGGGACAGGGGCGAACACCGGGGAGCTGTTTTTT. Its translation: CASSRGTGANTGELFF. Combining the CDR3 with reference TRBV5-5 and TRBJ2-2 gives the whole variable domain DAGVTQSPTHLIKTRGQQVTLRCSPISGHKSVSWYQQVLGQGPQFIFQYYEKEERGRGNFPDRFSARQFPNYSSELNVNALLLGDSALYLCASSRGTGANTGELFFGEGSRLTVL.

This chain connects TRBV2 to TRBJ1-6, with D maybe TRBD1 (5 bases). The V and J ends lost 7 bases and 7 bases respectively, with 14 bases between them. Germline CDR1 reads SNHLY; CDR2 reads FYNNEI. This CDR3 has 14 residues. The CDR3 DNA reads as TGTGCCAGCACTAGGGACTGGCAGAATTCACCCCTCCACTTT. It is translated as CASTRDWQNSPLHF.

The rearrangement uses TRBV7-2 and TRBJ2-7, with unresolved D. The V end was cut by 0 bases, the J end by 3 bases, with 6 bases between. The germline CDR1 and CDR2 sequences are SGHTA and FQGNSA. This CDR3 region has 13 residues. The DNA of the CDR3 is TGTGCCAGCAGCTTAGCCAGACTCTACGAGCAGTACTTC. The encoded protein is CASSLARLYEQYF. The variable domain in full, with the rest retrieved from reference TRBV7-2 and TRBJ2-7, is GAGVSQSPSNKVTEKGKDVELRCDPISGHTALYWYRQSLGQGLEFLIYFQGNSAPDKSGLPSDRFSAERTGGSVSTLTIQRTQQEDSAVYLCASSLARLYEQYFGPGTRLTVT.

This sequence joins TRBV6-5 and TRBJ2-7; D possibly matches TRBD1 or TRBD2 (5 bases each). The germline V and J ends were trimmed by 9 bases and 6 bases, with 21 bases remaining between them. Germline V gene sequence: CDR1 MNHEY, CDR2 SVGAGI. There are 14 residues in the CDR3. This CDR3 is CASCPGTPLTEQYF. Here the CDR3 DNA reads TGTGCCAGTTGCCCAGGGACCCCCCTAACCGAGCAGTACTTC.

The chain carries TRBV29-1 and TRBJ2-7, with 8 bases fitting TRBD1. This CDR3 has 12 amino acids. With 7 bases clipped from V and 7 bases from J, the junction kept 9 bases outside the gene matches. Germline CDR1 SQVTM, CDR2 ANQGSEA. In DNA, the CDR3 is TGCAGCGCGAATACAGGGGGTCAAGAGCAGTACTTC. This encodes CSANTGGQEQYF.

The chain uses TRBV5-1 and TRBJ2-5, with TRBD2 matching 10 bases. The CDR3 runs 17 residues. Looked up from germline, CDR1 is SGHRS and CDR2 is YFSETQ. The ends lost 0 bases at V and 5 bases at J; junction bases unmatched: 10. This CDR3 is CASSLEWLAGAGETQYF. CDR3 in DNA: TGCGCCAGCAGCTTGGAGTGGCTAGCGGGAGCCGGGGAGACCCAGTACTTC. The whole variable domain, filled in from reference TRBV5-1 and TRBJ2-5, reads KAGVTQTPRYLIKTRGQQVTLSCSPISGHRSVSWYQQTPGQGLQFLFEYFSETQRNKGNFPGRFSGRQFSNSRSEMNVSTLELGDSALYLCASSLEWLAGAGETQYFGPGTRLLVL.

This chain uses TRBV6-1 with TRBJ1-5; D ambiguous. The V end lost 3 bases, the J end lost 2 bases, and 8 bases lay between the germline ends. The CDR3 is made up of 14 amino acids. Germline V gene lookup returns CDR1 MNHNS and CDR2 SASEGT. This CDR3 reads CASSEYRGNQPQHF. CDR3 bases: TGTGCCAGCAGTGAGTATAGAGGCAATCAGCCCCAGCATTTT.

The V call is TRBV29-1, the J call TRBJ2-3, with TRBD2 as a possible D gene (5 bases). The CDR3 totals 11 residues. Trimming shortened V by 0 bases and J by 12 bases, and 10 bases separated the two germline ends. Germline CDR1 and CDR2: SQVTM and ANQGSEA. CDR3 residues: CSVEDRGNQYF. The DNA of the CDR3 is TGCAGCGTTGAAGATCGGGGAAACCAGTATTTT.

The chain combines TRBV15 with TRBJ1-4; D remains ambiguous. The CDR3 extends over 15 amino acids. CDR1 is LNHNV, CDR2 YYDKDF, per germline (reference sequence). Trimming removed 1 base from V and 6 bases from J, with 12 bases in between. The CDR3 loop is CATSRAQGNDEKLFF. The CDR3 nucleotides read TGTGCCACCAGCAGAGCCCAAGGAAACGATGAAAAACTGTTTTTT. Looking up the rest from reference TRBV15 and TRBJ1-4 gives the full variable domain: DAMVIQNPRYQVTQFGKPVTLSCSQTLNHNVMYWYQQKSSQAPKLLFHYYDKDFNNEADTPDNFQSRRPNTSFCFLDIRSPGLGDTAMYLCATSRAQGNDEKLFFGSGTQLSVL.

V usage is TRBV11-2 and J usage is TRBJ2-3; D gene ambiguous. The V gene lost 1 base and the J gene lost 2 bases, with 10 bases spanning the gap. CDR3 size: 15 residues. In germline, CDR1 is SGHAT, CDR2 FQNNGV. The CDR3 reads CASSLVAQNTDTQYF. CDR3 sequence (DNA): TGTGCCAGCAGCTTAGTTGCTCAAAACACAGATACGCAGTATTTT.

The J gene is TRBJ2-2, the V gene TRBV5-1; D is uncertain. CDR1 SGHRS and CDR2 YFSETQ come from the germline V gene. The CDR3 is made up of 14 amino acids. Between the trimmed V and J ends, which lost 0 bases and 3 bases, there was a span of 6 bases. The CDR3 DNA is TGCGCCAGCAGCTTGGCCCCTGACACCGGGGAGCTGTTTTTT. Protein product: CASSLAPDTGELFF.

This sequence joins TRBV30 and TRBJ2-1, with TRBD2 matching over 9 bases. This CDR3 is 15 amino acids long. Germline-derived CDR1 and CDR2 are GTSNPN and SVGIG (reference sequence). The trim removed 0 bases at V and 7 bases at J, leaving 7 bases unmatched. This chain's CDR3 is CAWSVGLASRNEQFF. Written as DNA, the CDR3 is TGTGCCTGGAGTGTAGGACTAGCGAGTCGGAATGAGCAGTTCTTC.

The chain has TRBV6-6 and TRBJ1-1; D remains ambiguous. V lost 4 bases and J 2 bases, leaving 11 bases between the germline ends. Per germline, CDR1 MNHNY and CDR2 SVGAGI (reference sequence). CDR3 length: 14 amino acids. This CDR3 reads CASSSQQTNTEAFF. CDR3 sequence (DNA): TGTGCCAGCAGTTCGCAACAGACAAACACTGAAGCTTTCTTT.

This clone was seen only once. The V call is TRBV19, the J call TRBJ2-5, with TRBD1 matching 7 bases. The junction had 11 bases not matched to a gene; V was cut back by 6 bases and J by 7 bases. Per the germline V gene, CDR1 is LNHDA and CDR2 is SQIVND (reference sequence). The CDR3 runs to 14 residues. In DNA, the CDR3 is TGTGCCAGTAGAGCGACAGGGTCGAAGGGGACCCAGTACTTC. This translates into CASRATGSKGTQYF. Together with reference TRBV19 and TRBJ2-5, the CDR3 gives the full variable domain: DGGITQSPKYLFRKEGQNVTLSCEQNLNHDAMYWYRQDPGQGLRLIYYSQIVNDFQKGDIAEGYSVSREKKESFPLTVTSAQKNPTAFYLCASRATGSKGTQYFGPGTRLLVL.

The V gene is TRBV5-4, the J gene TRBJ1-3, with 8 bases lining up with TRBD1. The CDR3 is made up of 15 amino acids. Trimming took 2 bases from V and 2 from J; bases not matched to a gene: 3. Germline values: CDR1 SGHNT, CDR2 YYREEE (reference sequence). The CDR3 sequence is CASSFSDRAGNTIYF. CDR3 nucleotides: TGTGCCAGCAGCTTCTCGGACAGGGCTGGAAACACCATATATTTT.

The chain recombines TRBV5-6 with TRBJ1-2; 7 positions agree with TRBD1. Germline CDR1 is SGHDT and CDR2 is YYEEEE. With V trimmed by 6 bases and J by 6 bases, 8 bases remained unmatched. The CDR3 is 13 residues long. The CDR3 loop is CASNLQGSDGYTF. DNA of the CDR3: TGTGCCAGCAATCTACAGGGGAGCGATGGCTACACCTTC.

This clone was observed a handful of times. This chain uses TRBV7-8 with TRBJ2-2; 10 bases are a match to TRBD1. CDR1 is SGHVS and CDR2 is FQNEAQ in the germline V gene. V was clipped by 6 bases and J by 4 bases; unmatched bases: 11. This CDR3 is built from 17 residues. As DNA, the CDR3 is TGTGCCAGCAGTCTGGCCGGGACAGGGGCTTTCACCGGGGAGCTGTTTTTT. Encoded protein: CASSLAGTGAFTGELFF.

In DNA form, the CDR3 reads TGTGCCAGCAGTGTAGTAGAAGAGACCCAGTACTTC. Protein product: CASSVVEETQYF. This chain joins TRBV2 and TRBJ2-5, with no clear D. Germline V gives CDR1 SNHLY, CDR2 FYNNEI. This CDR3 is built from 12 residues. The V end lost 4 bases, the J end lost 3 bases, and 6 bases lay between the germline ends.

The chain joins TRBV29-1 to TRBJ1-5, with TRBD1 matching over 7 bases. The CDR3 consists of 14 residues. Germline V CDR1 and CDR2: SQVTM, ANQGSEA. J was trimmed by 7 bases and V by 4 bases; bases with no gene match: 10. Here the CDR3 DNA reads TGCAGCGTTGGAGGAGGGGGCAGTACGCAGCCCCAGCATTTT. Amino acid sequence: CSVGGGGSTQPQHF.

The J gene is TRBJ1-4, the V gene TRBV7-2, with TRBD1 matching over 7 bases. The germline V gene has CDR1 SGHTA and CDR2 FQGNSA. V shed 5 bases and J 7 bases; nucleotides not matched to a gene: 7. CDR3 size: 14 residues. Written as DNA, the CDR3 is TGTGCCAGCAGCCCGGACAGGATACGTGAAAAACTGTTTTTT. Translated, it gives CASSPDRIREKLFF.

The chain combines TRBV10-3 with TRBJ1-2; no clear D. V shed 3 bases and J shed 8 bases, with 7 bases lying between them. Germline loops: CDR1 ENHRY, CDR2 SYGVKD. CDR3 length: 11 residues. CDR3 nucleotides: TGTGCCATCAGTGACGGCGTAGGCTACACCTTC. Encoded protein: CAISDGVGYTF.

The chain links TRBV6-5 to TRBJ2-1; the D gene is possibly TRBD2 (6 bases). This CDR3 has 14 amino acids. Germline CDR1 MNHEY, CDR2 SVGAGI. The V end lost 6 bases, the J end lost 3 bases, and 12 bases lay between the germline ends. CDR3 residues: CASRAGFSYNEQFF. Here the CDR3 DNA reads TGTGCCAGCAGGGCGGGGTTTAGCTACAATGAGCAGTTCTTC.

The chain links TRBV30 to TRBJ1-2, with D tentatively TRBD1 (6 bases). The CDR3 has 13 residues. Trimming removed 0 bases at V and 6 bases at J, with 11 bases between. The germline CDR1 and CDR2 sequences are GTSNPN and SVGIG (reference sequence). In nucleotides, the CDR3 is TGTGCCTGGAGTGTAAGAACAGGGCATGGCTACACCTTC. Residues: CAWSVRTGHGYTF. Full variable domain (missing parts from reference TRBV30 and TRBJ1-2): SQTIHQWPATLVQPVGSPLSLECTVEGTSNPNLYWYRQAAGRGLQLLFYSVGIGQISSEVPQNLSASRPQDRQFILSSKKLLLSDSGFYLCAWSVRTGHGYTFGSGTRLTVV.

This clone was found once. This chain joins TRBV5-1 and TRBJ1-2, with D unresolved. This CDR3 has 12 residues. From germline, CDR1 is SGHRS and CDR2 YFSETQ. V was trimmed by 2 bases and J by 7 bases, leaving 9 bases between them. The CDR3 region has the DNA TGCGCCAGCAGCTTAGAAGGGTCTGGCTACACCTTC. Protein sequence: CASSLEGSGYTF.